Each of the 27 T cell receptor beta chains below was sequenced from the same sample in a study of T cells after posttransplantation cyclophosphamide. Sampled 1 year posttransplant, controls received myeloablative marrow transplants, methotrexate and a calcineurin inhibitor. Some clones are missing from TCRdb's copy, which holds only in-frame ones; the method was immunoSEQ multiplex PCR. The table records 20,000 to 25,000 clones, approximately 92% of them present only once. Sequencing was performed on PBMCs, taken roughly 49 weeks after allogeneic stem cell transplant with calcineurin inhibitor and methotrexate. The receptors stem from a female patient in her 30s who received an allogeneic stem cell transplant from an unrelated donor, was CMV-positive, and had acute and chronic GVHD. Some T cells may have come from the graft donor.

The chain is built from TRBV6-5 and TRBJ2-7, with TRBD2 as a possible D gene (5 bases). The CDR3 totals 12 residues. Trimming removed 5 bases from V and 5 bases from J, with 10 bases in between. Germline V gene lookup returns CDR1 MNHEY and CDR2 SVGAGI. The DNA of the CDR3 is TGTGCCAGCAGTGAATGGGGAGACGAGCAGTACGTC. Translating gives CASSEWGDEQYV.

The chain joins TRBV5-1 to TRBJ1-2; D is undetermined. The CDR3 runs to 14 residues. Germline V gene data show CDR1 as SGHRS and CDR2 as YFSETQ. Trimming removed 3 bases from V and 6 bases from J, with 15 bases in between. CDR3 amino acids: CASSSDGGGNGYTF. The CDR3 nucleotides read TGCGCCAGCAGCTCAGATGGTGGAGGGAATGGCTACACCTTC.

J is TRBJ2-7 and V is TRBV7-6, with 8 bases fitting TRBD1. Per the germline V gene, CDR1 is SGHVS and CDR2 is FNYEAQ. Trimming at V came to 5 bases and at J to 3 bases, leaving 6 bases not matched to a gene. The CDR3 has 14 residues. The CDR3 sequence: CASSPRQGNYEQYF. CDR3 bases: TGTGCCAGCAGCCCCAGACAGGGGAACTACGAGCAGTACTTC.

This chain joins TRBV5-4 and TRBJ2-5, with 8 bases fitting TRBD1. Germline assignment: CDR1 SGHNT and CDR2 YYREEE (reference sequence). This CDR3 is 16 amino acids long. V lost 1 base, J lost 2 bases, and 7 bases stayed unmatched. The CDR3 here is CASSLRSGGGQETQYF. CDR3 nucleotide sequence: TGTGCCAGCAGCTTGCGGTCAGGGGGCGGGCAAGAGACCCAGTACTTC.

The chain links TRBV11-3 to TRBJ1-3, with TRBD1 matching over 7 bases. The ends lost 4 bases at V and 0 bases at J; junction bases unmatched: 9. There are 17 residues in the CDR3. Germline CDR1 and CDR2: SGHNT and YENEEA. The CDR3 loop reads CASSSYDREVSGNTIYF. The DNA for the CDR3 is TGTGCCAGCAGCTCCTACGACAGGGAGGTCTCTGGAAACACCATATATTTT.

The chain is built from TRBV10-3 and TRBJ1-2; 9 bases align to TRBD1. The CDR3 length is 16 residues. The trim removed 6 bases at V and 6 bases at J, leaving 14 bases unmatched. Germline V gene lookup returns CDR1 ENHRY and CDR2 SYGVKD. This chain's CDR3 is CAIRGLNRGRNDGYTF. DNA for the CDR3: TGTGCCATCAGAGGCTTAAACAGGGGGCGGAACGATGGCTACACCTTC.

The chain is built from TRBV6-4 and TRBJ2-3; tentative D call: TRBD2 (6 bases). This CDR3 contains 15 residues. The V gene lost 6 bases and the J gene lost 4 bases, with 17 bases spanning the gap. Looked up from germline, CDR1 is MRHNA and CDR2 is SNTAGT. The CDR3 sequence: CASSLLAEGSDTQYF. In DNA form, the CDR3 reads TGTGCCAGCAGCCTTCTGGCGGAGGGGTCAGATACGCAGTATTTT.

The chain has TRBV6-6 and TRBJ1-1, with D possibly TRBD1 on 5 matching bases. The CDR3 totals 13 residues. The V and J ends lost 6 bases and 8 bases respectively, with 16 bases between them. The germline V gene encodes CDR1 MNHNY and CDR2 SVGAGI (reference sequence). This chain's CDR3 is CASSPPGGGEAFF. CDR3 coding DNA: TGTGCCAGCAGCCCCCCGGGCGGGGGGGAAGCTTTCTTT.

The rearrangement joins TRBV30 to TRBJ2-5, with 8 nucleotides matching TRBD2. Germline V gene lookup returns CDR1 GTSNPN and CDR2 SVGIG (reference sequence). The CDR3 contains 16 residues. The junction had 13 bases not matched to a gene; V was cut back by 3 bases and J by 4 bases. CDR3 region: CAWSGGWREVGETQYF. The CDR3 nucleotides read TGTGCCTGGAGCGGAGGTTGGCGGGAGGTGGGAGAGACCCAGTACTTC. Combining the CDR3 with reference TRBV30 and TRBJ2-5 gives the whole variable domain SQTIHQWPATLVQPVGSPLSLECTVEGTSNPNLYWYRQAAGRGLQLLFYSVGIGQISSEVPQNLSASRPQDRQFILSSKKLLLSDSGFYLCAWSGGWREVGETQYFGPGTRLLVL.

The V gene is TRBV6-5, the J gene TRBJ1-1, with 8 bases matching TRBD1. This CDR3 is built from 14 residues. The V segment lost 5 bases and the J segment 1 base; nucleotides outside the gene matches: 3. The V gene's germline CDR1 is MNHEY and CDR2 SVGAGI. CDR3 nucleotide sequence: TGTGCCAGCAGTCCCCAGGGGGCGAACACTGAAGCTTTCTTT. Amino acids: CASSPQGANTEAFF.

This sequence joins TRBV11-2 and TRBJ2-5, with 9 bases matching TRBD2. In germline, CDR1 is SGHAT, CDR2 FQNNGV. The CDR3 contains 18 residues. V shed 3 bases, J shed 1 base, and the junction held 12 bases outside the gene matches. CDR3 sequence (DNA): TGTGCCAGCAGCTTCAGGGCTAGCGGGACACTCTCCCAAGAGACCCAGTACTTC. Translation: CASSFRASGTLSQETQYF.

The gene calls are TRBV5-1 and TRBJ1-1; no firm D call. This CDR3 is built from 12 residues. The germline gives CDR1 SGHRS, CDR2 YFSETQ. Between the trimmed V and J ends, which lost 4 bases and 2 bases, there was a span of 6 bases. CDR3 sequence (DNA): TGCGCCAGCAGCCGGGATAACACTGAAGCTTTCTTT. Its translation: CASSRDNTEAFF.

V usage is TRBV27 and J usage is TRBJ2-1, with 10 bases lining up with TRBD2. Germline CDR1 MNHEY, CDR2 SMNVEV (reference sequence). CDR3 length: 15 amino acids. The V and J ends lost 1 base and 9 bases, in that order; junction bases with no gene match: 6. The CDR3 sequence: CASSLFLAGAGEQFF. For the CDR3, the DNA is TGTGCCAGCAGTTTATTTCTAGCGGGAGCAGGTGAGCAGTTCTTC.

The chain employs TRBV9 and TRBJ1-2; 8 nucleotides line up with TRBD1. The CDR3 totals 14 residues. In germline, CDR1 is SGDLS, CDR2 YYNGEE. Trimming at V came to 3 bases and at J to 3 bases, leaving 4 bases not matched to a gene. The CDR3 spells CASSAGQGHYGYTF. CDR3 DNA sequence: TGTGCCAGCAGCGCCGGACAGGGCCACTATGGCTACACCTTC.

The chain's CDR3 is CASSLGLSQETQYF. CDR3 nucleotides: TGTGCCAGCAGCTTGGGACTCAGCCAAGAGACCCAGTACTTC. The chain employs TRBV7-6 and TRBJ2-5; tentative D call: TRBD2 (6 bases). The germline V gene encodes CDR1 SGHVS and CDR2 FNYEAQ. Trimming removed 3 bases from V and 1 base from J, with 9 bases in between. The CDR3 contains 14 residues.

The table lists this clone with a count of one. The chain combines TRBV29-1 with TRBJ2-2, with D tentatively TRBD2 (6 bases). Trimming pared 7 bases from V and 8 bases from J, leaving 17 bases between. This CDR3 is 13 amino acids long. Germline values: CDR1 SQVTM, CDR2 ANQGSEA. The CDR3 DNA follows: TGCAGCGGGGATGGGGGGTCCGTGGGGGAGCTGTTTTTT. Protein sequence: CSGDGGSVGELFF.

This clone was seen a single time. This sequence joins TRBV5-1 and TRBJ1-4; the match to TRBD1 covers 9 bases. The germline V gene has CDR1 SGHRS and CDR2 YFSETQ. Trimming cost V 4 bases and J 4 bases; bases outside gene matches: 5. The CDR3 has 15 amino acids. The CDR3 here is CASSPGQGHNEKLFF. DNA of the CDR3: TGCGCCAGCAGCCCCGGACAGGGGCATAATGAAAAACTGTTTTTT.

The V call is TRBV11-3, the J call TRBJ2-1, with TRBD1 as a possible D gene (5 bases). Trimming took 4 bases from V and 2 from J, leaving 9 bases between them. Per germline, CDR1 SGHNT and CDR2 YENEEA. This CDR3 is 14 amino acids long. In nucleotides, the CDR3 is TGTGCCAGCAGCTCGGGCAGGGCCTACAATGAGCAGTTCTTC. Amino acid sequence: CASSSGRAYNEQFF.

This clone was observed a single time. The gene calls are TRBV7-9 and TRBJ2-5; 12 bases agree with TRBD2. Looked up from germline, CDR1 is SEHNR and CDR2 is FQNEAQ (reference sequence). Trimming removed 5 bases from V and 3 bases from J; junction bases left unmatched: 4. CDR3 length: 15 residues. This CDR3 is CASSGGLAGKETQYF. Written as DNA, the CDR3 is TGTGCCAGCAGCGGAGGACTAGCGGGAAAAGAGACCCAGTACTTC.

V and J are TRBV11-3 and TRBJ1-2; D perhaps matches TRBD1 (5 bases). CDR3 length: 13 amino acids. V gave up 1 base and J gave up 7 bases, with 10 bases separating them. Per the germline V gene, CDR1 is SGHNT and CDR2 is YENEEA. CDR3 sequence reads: CASSLAPGVGYTF. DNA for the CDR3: TGTGCCAGCAGCTTAGCCCCGGGGGTTGGCTACACCTTC.

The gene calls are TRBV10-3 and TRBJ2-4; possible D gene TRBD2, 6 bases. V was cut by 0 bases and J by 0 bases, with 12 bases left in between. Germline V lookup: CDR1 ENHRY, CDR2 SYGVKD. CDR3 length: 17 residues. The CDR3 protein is CAISESWAGPAKNIQYF. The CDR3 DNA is TGTGCCATCAGTGAGTCGTGGGCGGGACCAGCCAAAAACATTCAGTACTTC.

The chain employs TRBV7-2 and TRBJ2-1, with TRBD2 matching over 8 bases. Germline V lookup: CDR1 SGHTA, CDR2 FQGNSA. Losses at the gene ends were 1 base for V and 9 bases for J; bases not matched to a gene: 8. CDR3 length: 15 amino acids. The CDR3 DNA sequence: TGTGCCAGCAGCTTAGTGCTAGCGGGCGGCGGTGAGCAGTTCTTC. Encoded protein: CASSLVLAGGGEQFF.

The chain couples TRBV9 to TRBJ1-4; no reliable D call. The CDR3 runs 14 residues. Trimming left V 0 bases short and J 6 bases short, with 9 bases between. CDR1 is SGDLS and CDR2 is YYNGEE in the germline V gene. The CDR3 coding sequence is TGTGCCAGCAGCGTAGACAGTCTGGATGAAAAACTGTTTTTT. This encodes CASSVDSLDEKLFF.

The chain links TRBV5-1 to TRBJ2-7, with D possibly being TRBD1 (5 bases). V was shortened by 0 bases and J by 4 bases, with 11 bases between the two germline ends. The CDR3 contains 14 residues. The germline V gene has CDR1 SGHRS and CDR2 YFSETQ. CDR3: CASSLAGAAYEQYF. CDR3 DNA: TGCGCCAGCAGCTTGGCTGGGGCGGCATACGAGCAGTACTTC.

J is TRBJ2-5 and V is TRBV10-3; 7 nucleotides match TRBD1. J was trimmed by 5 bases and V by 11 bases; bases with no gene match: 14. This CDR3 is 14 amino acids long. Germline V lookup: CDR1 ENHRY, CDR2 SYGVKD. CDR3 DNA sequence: TGTGCCTCATCCTACAGGGGAGAGTCGGAGACCCAGTACTTC. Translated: CASSYRGESETQYF.

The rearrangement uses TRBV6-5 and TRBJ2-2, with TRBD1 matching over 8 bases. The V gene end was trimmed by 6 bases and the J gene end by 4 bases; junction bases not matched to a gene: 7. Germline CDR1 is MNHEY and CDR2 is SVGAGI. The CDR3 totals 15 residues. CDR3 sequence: CASRWTGSGTGELFF. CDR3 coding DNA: TGTGCCAGCAGGTGGACAGGGTCGGGCACCGGGGAGCTGTTTTTT.

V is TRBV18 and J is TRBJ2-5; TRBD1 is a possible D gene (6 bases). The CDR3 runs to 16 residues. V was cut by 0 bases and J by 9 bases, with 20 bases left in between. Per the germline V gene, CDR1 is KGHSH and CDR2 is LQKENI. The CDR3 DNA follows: TGTGCCAGCTCACCACCGGGGGCAGGGCAGCGCAGGGCCCAGTACTTC. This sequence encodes CASSPPGAGQRRAQYF. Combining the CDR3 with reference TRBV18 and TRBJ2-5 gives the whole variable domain NAGVMQNPRHLVRRRGQEARLRCSPMKGHSHVYWYRQLPEEGLKFMVYLQKENIIDESGMPKERFSAEFPKEGPSILRIQQVVRGDSAAYFCASSPPGAGQRRAQYFGPGTRLLVL.